The clone carrying this TCR beta chain is a singleton in its sample. Individuals aged 18 to 89 years were recruited from some 26 US areas. Cohort allocation depended upon clinical history that participants reported. These data come from a study of blood T cell repertoires in COVID-19. Study-level background: PBMCs, B-cell-depleted T cells, or T cells were the source of the cDNA or gDNA that made up the material.

CDR1 MNHEY and CDR2 SVGAGI come from the germline V gene. CDR3 length equals 13 residues. V lost 4 bases and J lost 6, with 12 bases in between. The protocol was immunoSEQ multiplex PCR, while the TCRdb copy is restricted to in-frame clones and leaves out a portion. There are approximately 220,000 clones in the sample; 80% to 90% occur only once, and more than 3% lies in the top ten. The sequenced sample was PBMCs or T cells enriched from blood (not recorded which). The V gene is TRBV6-5, the J gene TRBJ1-1; no clear D. The clonotype comes from a young woman in a cohort exposed to, infected with or recovered from COVID-19 (not recorded which). The CDR3 spells CASSSPVVSEAFF. The CDR3 nucleotides read TGTGCCAGCAGTTCCCCGGTGGTTTCTGAAGCTTTCTTT.